The sequence of this T cell receptor (beta chain) was determined in a study of shared clonotypes between healthy human individuals. Study in general: The donor group consisted of two women and three men, aged 18 to 49. Every donor yielded three CD4 naive, three CD4 memory, two CD8 naive and one CD8 memory plate. Overall study results and limits: In this cohort, only blood was sampled, and tissue repertoires likely differ. Generally, naive subsets came out with larger estimated richness than memory subsets.

The V gene lost 1 base and the J gene lost 0 bases, with 13 bases spanning the gap. The CDR3 contains 17 residues. Germline lookup yields CDR1 SGHVS and CDR2 FQNEAQ. Terminally differentiated effector memory CD45RA+ cells were excluded by CCR7 positive selection of CD45RO-negative cells. Assay: immunoSEQ multiplex PCR; the TCRdb copy retains only in-frame clones and omits some. Altogether about 2.2 million clones are present, 85% to 95% being singletons, with the ten largest covering more than 1.5%. A note on this clone: The antigen is not known.

The material sequenced was naive CD8+ T cells from PBMCs. The rearrangement uses TRBV7-8 and TRBJ2-1; unclear D gene. The receptor comes from a man between 18 and 35 years old in good health. Some clones in this sample may be carry-over from other donors' samples. The CDR3 protein is CASSLGAAKSSYNEQFF. The CDR3 bases are TGTGCCAGCAGCTTAGGCGCAGCCAAAAGCTCCTACAATGAGCAGTTCTTC.